These T cell receptor beta chains were read from a single sample in a study of graft-versus-host responses after intestinal transplantation. Sequencing used immunoSEQ multiplex PCR; TCRdb keeps in-frame clones, though not all of them. Of fewer than 90,000 clones in the sample, 85% to 95% are singletons; the top ten hold over 0.15%. No antigens are known for them. The sequences come from unstimulated CD4+ T cells sorted from spleen or lymph node cells, collected before transplant. These TCRs come from a human donor who was the organ donor for an intestinal transplant. CDR3s include the opening cysteine and the closing phenylalanine or tryptophan. D genes are given only for firm matches. Clone sizes are given selectively: once, few, many, or a class where the clone is expanded.

d_call: TRBD1
j_call: TRBJ1-6
v_call: TRBV28
clone_size: .
cdr3_nt: TGTGCCAGCAGTTTTGGACAGGGGGACGGCTGGGATTCACCCCTCCACTTT
cdr3_aa: CASSFGQGDGWDSPLHF

d_call: TRBD1
j_call: TRBJ1-1
v_call: TRBV5-4
clone_size: .
cdr3_nt: TGTGCCAGCAGCTCCGGACAGGTCCCCACTGAAGCTTTCTTT
cdr3_aa: CASSSGQVPTEAFF

d_call: .
j_call: TRBJ1-3
v_call: TRBV5-8
clone_size: .
cdr3_nt: TGTGCCAGCAGCACCGGGGCAGGGGCTGGAAACACCATATATTTT
cdr3_aa: CASSTGAGAGNTIYF

d_call: .
j_call: TRBJ2-1
v_call: TRBV7-8
clone_size: .
cdr3_nt: TGTGCCAGCAGCTTAGGGGGGTTACCTTACAATGAGCAGTTCTTC
cdr3_aa: CASSLGGLPYNEQFF

d_call: TRBD1
j_call: TRBJ1-6
v_call: TRBV6-5
clone_size: .
cdr3_nt: TGTGCCAGCTCGACAGGGATGGAGGCACCCCTCCACTTT
cdr3_aa: CASSTGMEAPLHF

d_call: TRBD2
j_call: TRBJ2-5
v_call: TRBV7-2
clone_size: .
cdr3_nt: TGTGCCAGCAGCTTTGCGGGGGGTCGCCAAGAGACCCAGTACTTC
cdr3_aa: CASSFAGGRQETQYF

d_call: .
j_call: TRBJ2-3
v_call: TRBV7-2
clone_size: .
cdr3_nt: TGTGCCAGCAGCACGGGGGCGGGGGAGGATACGCAGTATTTT
cdr3_aa: CASSTGAGEDTQYF

d_call: TRBD1
j_call: TRBJ2-5
v_call: TRBV2
clone_size: .
cdr3_nt: TGTGCCAGCAGTGTAGACAGGGGAGAGACCCAGTACTTC
cdr3_aa: CASSVDRGETQYF

d_call: .
j_call: TRBJ1-1
v_call: TRBV19
clone_size: .
cdr3_nt: TGTGCCAGTAGTATAGACAGGGGATTGGGCACTGAAGCTTTCTTT
cdr3_aa: CASSIDRGLGTEAFF

d_call: .
j_call: TRBJ1-2
v_call: TRBV14
clone_size: .
cdr3_nt: TGTGCCAGCAGCCCCCAGGGGCGACCTAACTATGGCTACACCTTC
cdr3_aa: CASSPQGRPNYGYTF

d_call: TRBD1
j_call: TRBJ1-1
v_call: TRBV7-2
clone_size: .
cdr3_nt: TGTGCCAGCAGCAATACAGGGGGCTTTATTCTAGCCTCTGAAGCTTTCTTT
cdr3_aa: CASSNTGGFILASEAFF

d_call: .
j_call: TRBJ2-7
v_call: TRBV27
clone_size: once
cdr3_nt: TGTGCCAGCAGTTCAACAGTTCACTACGAGCAGTACTTC
cdr3_aa: CASSSTVHYEQYF

d_call: .
j_call: TRBJ2-7
v_call: TRBV30
clone_size: .
cdr3_nt: TGTGCCTGGGGGGGCAGGAGCGAGCAGTACTTC
cdr3_aa: CAWGGRSEQYF

d_call: .
j_call: TRBJ1-1
v_call: TRBV7-8
clone_size: .
cdr3_nt: TGTGCCAGCAGCCCGCCGGGGGCTCCACCAGCTTTCTTT
cdr3_aa: CASSPPGAPPAFF

d_call: TRBD2
j_call: TRBJ2-3
v_call: TRBV7-3
clone_size: .
cdr3_nt: TGTGCCAGCAGCCTCAACGGGGTAGCGGGTGGCCACGGTACGCAGTATTTT
cdr3_aa: CASSLNGVAGGHGTQYF

d_call: .
j_call: TRBJ1-1
v_call: TRBV6-6
clone_size: once
cdr3_nt: TGTGCCAGCAAGAGAGGTCGGGGGCCGACTGAAGCTTTCTTT
cdr3_aa: CASKRGRGPTEAFF

d_call: TRBD1
j_call: TRBJ1-5
v_call: TRBV5-1
clone_size: .
cdr3_nt: TGCGCCAGCAGCCGTACAGGGGGAGAGGAGCCCCAGCATTTT
cdr3_aa: CASSRTGGEEPQHF

d_call: .
j_call: TRBJ1-4
v_call: TRBV5-1
clone_size: .
cdr3_nt: TGCGCCAGCAGCTCTGACAGTAATGAAAAACTGTTTTTT
cdr3_aa: CASSSDSNEKLFF

d_call: .
j_call: TRBJ1-6
v_call: TRBV19
clone_size: .
cdr3_nt: TGTGCCAGTAGTAAAGATAATTCACCCCTCCACTTT
cdr3_aa: CASSKDNSPLHF

d_call: .
j_call: TRBJ1-4
v_call: TRBV7-2
clone_size: .
cdr3_nt: TGTGCCAGCAGCTTGGGAAGGGGCATTGGAACTAATGAAAAACTGTTTTTT
cdr3_aa: CASSLGRGIGTNEKLFF

d_call: TRBD2
j_call: TRBJ2-5
v_call: TRBV5-1
clone_size: .
cdr3_nt: TGCGCCAGCAGCCCGGGGGGGGAAGAGACCCAGTACTTC
cdr3_aa: CASSPGGEETQYF

d_call: .
j_call: TRBJ2-5
v_call: TRBV5-6
clone_size: few
cdr3_nt: TGTGCCAGCAGCTTGGACTACCAAGAGACCCAGTACTTC
cdr3_aa: CASSLDYQETQYF

d_call: .
j_call: TRBJ2-1
v_call: TRBV5-1
clone_size: .
cdr3_nt: TGCGCCAGCAGCTTGGGCGCGAGGGTAACCCTTGGACTACTACGCAATGAGCAGTTCTTC
cdr3_aa: CASSLGARVTLGLLRNEQFF

d_call: .
j_call: TRBJ1-4
v_call: TRBV30
clone_size: .
cdr3_nt: TGTGCCTGGAGTGTACGTAGGGGAAGTACTTACGAAAAACTGTTTTTT
cdr3_aa: CAWSVRRGSTYEKLFF

d_call: .
j_call: TRBJ1-4
v_call: TRBV9
clone_size: .
cdr3_nt: TGTGCCAGCAGCCCAGGGACGGGTAATGAAAAACTGTTTTTT
cdr3_aa: CASSPGTGNEKLFF

d_call: .
j_call: TRBJ2-4
v_call: TRBV23-1
clone_size: .
cdr3_nt: TGCGCCAGCAGTCATGGAGACATTCAGTACTTC
cdr3_aa: CASSHGDIQYF

d_call: .
j_call: TRBJ1-5
v_call: TRBV7-2
clone_size: .
cdr3_nt: TGTGCCAGCAGCTTAAGGGGTGTGGAGCCCCAGCATTTT
cdr3_aa: CASSLRGVEPQHF

d_call: .
j_call: TRBJ2-2
v_call: TRBV9
clone_size: .
cdr3_nt: TGTGCCAGCAGCGTACGAGGGACCGGGGAGCTGTTTTTT
cdr3_aa: CASSVRGTGELFF

d_call: TRBD1
j_call: TRBJ1-1
v_call: TRBV9
clone_size: .
cdr3_nt: TGTGCCAGCAGCCCTAGTCTGACAGGGTTAACGGCTGAAGCTTTCTTT
cdr3_aa: CASSPSLTGLTAEAFF

d_call: TRBD1
j_call: TRBJ1-2
v_call: TRBV6-5
clone_size: .
cdr3_nt: TGTGCCAGCAGTTCCGGACAGGGGGGGTATGGCTACACCTTC
cdr3_aa: CASSSGQGGYGYTF

d_call: .
j_call: TRBJ1-1
v_call: TRBV30
clone_size: .
cdr3_nt: TGTGCCTGGAAAGTACAGGGAACGAGCACTGAAGCTTTCTTT
cdr3_aa: CAWKVQGTSTEAFF

d_call: TRBD2
j_call: TRBJ2-7
v_call: TRBV4-1
clone_size: .
cdr3_nt: TGCGCCAGCAGCCAAATCCGAGCGGGGAGCTCCTACGAGCAGTACTTC
cdr3_aa: CASSQIRAGSSYEQYF

d_call: .
j_call: TRBJ2-2
v_call: TRBV7-2
clone_size: once
cdr3_nt: TGTGCCAGCAGCCTAAACGTTTTTAGGGTGAACACCGGGGAGCTGTTTTTT
cdr3_aa: CASSLNVFRVNTGELFF

d_call: .
j_call: TRBJ1-6
v_call: TRBV5-1
clone_size: .
cdr3_nt: TGCGCCAGCAGCTTGTTTGGGGGCGATAATTCACCCCTCCACTTT
cdr3_aa: CASSLFGGDNSPLHF

d_call: TRBD2
j_call: TRBJ2-1
v_call: TRBV19
clone_size: .
cdr3_nt: TGTGCCAGTAGTATTGAGGTAGCGGGGGGCTACGAGCAGTTCTTC
cdr3_aa: CASSIEVAGGYEQFF

d_call: TRBD1
j_call: TRBJ2-2
v_call: TRBV7-3
clone_size: .
cdr3_nt: TGTGCCAGCAGTTCCGGGACAGGGGTTCTCCCCGGGGAGCTGTTTTTT
cdr3_aa: CASSSGTGVLPGELFF

d_call: .
j_call: TRBJ1-2
v_call: TRBV28
clone_size: .
cdr3_nt: TGTGCCAGCAGTCCTCACAGGGACCCCCCCTACTATGGCTACACCTTC
cdr3_aa: CASSPHRDPPYYGYTF

d_call: .
j_call: TRBJ1-3
v_call: TRBV18
clone_size: .
cdr3_nt: TGTGCCAGCTCACCACAAAGAAAACCGGGACGCACTGGAAACACCATATATTTT
cdr3_aa: CASSPQRKPGRTGNTIYF

d_call: TRBD1
j_call: TRBJ2-2
v_call: TRBV5-1
clone_size: .
cdr3_nt: TGCGCCAGCAGCTTGGGACAGGGAAGCGGGGAGCTGTTTTTT
cdr3_aa: CASSLGQGSGELFF

d_call: .
j_call: TRBJ2-7
v_call: TRBV7-9
clone_size: .
cdr3_nt: TGTGCCAGCAGCTTAACATCCGTGTCCTACGAGCAGTACTTC
cdr3_aa: CASSLTSVSYEQYF

d_call: .
j_call: TRBJ1-1
v_call: TRBV28
clone_size: .
cdr3_nt: TGTGCCAGCAGTTTCGAGCATCGGAGGAGTACTGAAGCTTTCTTT
cdr3_aa: CASSFEHRRSTEAFF